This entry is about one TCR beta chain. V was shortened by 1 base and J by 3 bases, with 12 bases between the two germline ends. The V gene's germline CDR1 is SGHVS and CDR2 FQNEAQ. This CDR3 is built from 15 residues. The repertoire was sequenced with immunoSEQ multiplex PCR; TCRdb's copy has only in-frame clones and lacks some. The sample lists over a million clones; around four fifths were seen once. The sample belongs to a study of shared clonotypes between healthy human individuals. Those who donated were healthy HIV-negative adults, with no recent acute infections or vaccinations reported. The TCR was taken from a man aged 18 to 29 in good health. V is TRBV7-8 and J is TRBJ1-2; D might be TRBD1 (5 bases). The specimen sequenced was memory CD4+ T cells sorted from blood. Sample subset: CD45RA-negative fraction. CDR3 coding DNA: TGTGCCAGCAGCTTAGATCGGGGGGATCACTATGGCTACACCTTC. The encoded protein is CASSLDRGDHYGYTF. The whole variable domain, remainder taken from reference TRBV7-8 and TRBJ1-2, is GAGVSQSPRYKVAKRGQDVALRCDPISGHVSLFWYQQALGQGPEFLTYFQNEAQLDKSGLPSDRFFAERPEGSVSTLKIQRTQQEDSAVYLCASSLDRGDHYGYTFGSGTRLTVV.